This paragraph covers one T cell receptor (beta chain) sequence. What it binds is not known. The CDR3 has 15 residues. The ends were cut back, 3 bases at V and 2 bases at J, with 11 bases in the middle. Per germline, CDR1 MNHEY and CDR2 SMNVEV (reference sequence). Each CDR3 protein is one row after TCRdb ran MiXCR on the 5' RACE reads. Found here are 350,000 or so distinct CDR3 sequences, 14% to 15% of them singletons; the top ten hold approximately 0.99%. The data belong to a study of CD8 T cells in ankylosing spondylitis. General study points: Enrichment of disease-linked clones was reportedly significant in matched ankylosing spondylitis synovial fluid. Disease-linked clones, CD8+, were relatively rare in peripheral blood. In ankylosing spondylitis blood, a motif of 7 to 9 highly homologous TCR beta variants appeared characteristic.

V and J are TRBV27 and TRBJ1-3; D is ambiguous. Sequencing input: blood, either unsorted or a sorted T cell fraction (not recorded which). The TCR was taken from a male donor with ankylosing spondylitis or in good health (not recorded which). The CDR3 here is CASSLSIRPGNTIYF. In DNA, the CDR3 is TGTGCCAGCAGTTTGAGTATACGGCCTGGAAACACCATATATTTT.